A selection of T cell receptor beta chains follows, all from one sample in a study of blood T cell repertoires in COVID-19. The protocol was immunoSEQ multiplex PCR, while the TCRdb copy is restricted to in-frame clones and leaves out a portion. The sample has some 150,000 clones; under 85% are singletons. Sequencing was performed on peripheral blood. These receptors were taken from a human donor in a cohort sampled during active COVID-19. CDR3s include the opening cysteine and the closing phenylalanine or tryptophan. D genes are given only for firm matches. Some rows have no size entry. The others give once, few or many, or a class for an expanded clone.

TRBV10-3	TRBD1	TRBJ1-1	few	CAISESVRTGRTEAFF	TGTGCCATCAGTGAGTCGGTAAGGACAGGGCGCACTGAAGCTTTCTTT
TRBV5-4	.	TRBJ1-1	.	CASSPPGRVSEAFF	TGTGCCAGCAGCCCGCCGGGCAGGGTAAGCGAAGCTTTCTTT
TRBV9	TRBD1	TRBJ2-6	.	CASSVPGQQAGANVLTF	TGTGCCAGCAGCGTCCCGGGACAGCAGGCTGGGGCCAACGTCCTGACTTTC
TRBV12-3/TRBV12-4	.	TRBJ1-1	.	CASRNSGTEAFF	TGTGCCAGCAGAAACAGTGGAACTGAAGCTTTCTTT
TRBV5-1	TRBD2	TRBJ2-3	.	CASSLAAGGRDTQYF	TGCGCCAGCAGCTTGGCGGCGGGAGGGCGGGATACGCAGTATTTT
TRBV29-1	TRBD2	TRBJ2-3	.	CSVSGSTDTQYF	TGCAGCGTTAGCGGGAGTACAGATACGCAGTATTTT
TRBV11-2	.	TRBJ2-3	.	CASSPRTMRGTQYF	TGTGCCAGCAGCCCCAGGACCATGCGGGGTACGCAGTATTTT
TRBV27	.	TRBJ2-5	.	CASSPEGVPETQYF	TGTGCCAGCAGTCCGGAGGGCGTACCAGAGACCCAGTACTTC
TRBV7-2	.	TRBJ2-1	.	CASSFGTHGGEQFF	TGTGCCAGCAGCTTCGGAACCCACGGGGGTGAGCAGTTCTTC
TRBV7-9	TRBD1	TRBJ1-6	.	CASSYRTGSSYNSPLHF	TGTGCCAGCAGTTATAGGACAGGGAGCTCCTATAATTCACCCCTCCACTTT
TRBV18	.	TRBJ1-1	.	CASSPGPHTEAFF	TGTGCCAGCTCCCCAGGGCCACACACTGAAGCTTTCTTT
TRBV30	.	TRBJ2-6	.	CAWGPGVRYWSSGANVLTF	TGTGCCTGGGGGCCAGGGGTCAGGTACTGGAGCTCTGGGGCCAACGTCCTGACTTTC
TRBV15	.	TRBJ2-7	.	CATSRERGAPNEQYF	TGTGCCACCAGCAGAGAACGGGGAGCCCCTAACGAGCAGTACTTC